The 10 T cell receptor beta chains listed next were all sequenced from one sample in a study of early T cells in non-severe SARS-CoV-2 infection. In TCRdb, the 5' RACE reads were re-called with MiXCR into one record per CDR3 protein. The repertoire includes around 79,000 distinct CDR3 sequences, over 9% of them detected once, and 12% sits in the top ten. The specimen comprised whole blood, sampled at baseline. The receptors shown here come from an adult who was a healthcare worker with PCR-confirmed SARS-CoV-2 infection or an uninfected control (not recorded which).

This clonotype appeared a few times. This sequence joins TRBV2 and TRBJ1-5; TRBD1 is a possible D gene (6 bases). V lost 5 bases and J lost 1, with 12 bases in between. This CDR3 comprises 15 residues. CDR1 is SNHLY and CDR2 is FYNNEI in the germline V gene. CDR3 sequence (DNA): TGTGCCAGCAGTCAGGGGTTGGAAAGCAATCAGCCCCAGCATTTT. It yields the protein CASSQGLESNQPQHF.

This clonotype was found many times. This chain joins TRBV20-1 and TRBJ2-7; the D is unclear. The V end lost 0 bases, the J end lost 3 bases, and 18 bases lay between the germline ends. Looked up from germline, CDR1 is DFQATT and CDR2 is SNEGSKA (reference sequence). This CDR3 region has 16 residues. The CDR3 reads CSARDRVTADLYEQYF. The CDR3 region has the DNA TGCAGTGCTAGAGACCGAGTGACCGCCGACCTCTACGAGCAGTACTTC.

This clonotype was observed at least ten times. CDR3 in amino acids: CASRRTGENTEAFF. The CDR3 region has the DNA TGTGCCAGCAGGAGAACGGGGGAAAACACTGAAGCTTTCTTT. This chain joins TRBV5-5 and TRBJ1-1, with D maybe TRBD1 (5 bases). CDR1 is SGHKS and CDR2 is YYEKEE in the germline V gene (reference sequence). There are 14 residues in the CDR3. Deletions cut 5 bases from V and 2 bases from J, with 13 bases between.

The gene calls are TRBV4-3 and TRBJ2-3, with a possible D match to TRBD1 (7 bases). The CDR3 is 15 residues long. Trimming pared 0 bases from V and 4 bases from J, leaving 11 bases between. Per germline, CDR1 LGHNA and CDR2 YSLEER. CDR3 nucleotide sequence: TGCGCCAGCAGCCAAGATGACAGGGAGGCAGATACGCAGTATTTT. This encodes CASSQDDREADTQYF.

J is TRBJ2-2 and V is TRBV6-5, with D perhaps TRBD2 (6 bases). The CDR3 totals 15 residues. The V gene's germline CDR1 is MNHEY and CDR2 SVGAGI. V was trimmed by 5 bases and J by 4 bases, leaving 14 bases between them. In nucleotides, the CDR3 is TGTGCCAGCAGTCTCGGGAGAACAGGCACCGGGGAGCTGTTTTTT. It is translated as CASSLGRTGTGELFF.

There are many counts of this clonotype. The chain combines TRBV14 with TRBJ1-2; 7 bases align to TRBD1. The CDR3 contains 13 residues. The germline V gene has CDR1 SGHDN and CDR2 FVKESK. V lost 5 bases to trimming and J lost 7 bases; unmatched junction nucleotides: 7. As DNA, the CDR3 is TGTGCCAGCAGCTTGAACAGGGGAGGTGGCTACACCTTC. This sequence encodes CASSLNRGGGYTF.

This clonotype was detected many times. This rearrangement joins TRBV29-1 to TRBJ1-4; possible D gene TRBD1, 5 bases. The V end lost 4 bases, the J end lost 8 bases, and 14 bases lay between the germline ends. Germline V gene lookup returns CDR1 SQVTM and CDR2 ANQGSEA. CDR3 length: 13 residues. CDR3 residues: CSVAGRHREKLFF. CDR3 bases: TGCAGCGTTGCGGGACGGCATAGGGAAAAACTGTTTTTT.

In its sample, this clonotype was seen a few times. This chain uses TRBV4-3 with TRBJ1-2; possible D gene TRBD1, 6 bases. The germline V gene has CDR1 LGHNA and CDR2 YSLEER. The CDR3 extends over 18 amino acids. V was pared by 2 bases and J by 1 base, with 20 bases between. DNA of the CDR3: TGCGCCAGCAGCCAAACACCATCAGTTCAGGGGATTAACTATGGCTACACCTTC. As protein: CASSQTPSVQGINYGYTF.

The V call is TRBV5-1, the J call TRBJ1-5; D unclear. The V end was cut by 3 bases, the J end by 0 bases, with 7 bases between. Germline V gene data show CDR1 as SGHRS and CDR2 as YFSETQ. The CDR3 consists of 14 residues. The chain's CDR3 is CASSSGDSNQPQHF. Written as DNA, the CDR3 is TGCGCCAGCAGCTCCGGGGATAGCAATCAGCCCCAGCATTTT. Full variable domain (rest looked up from reference TRBV5-1 and TRBJ1-5): KAGVTQTPRYLIKTRGQQVTLSCSPISGHRSVSWYQQTPGQGLQFLFEYFSETQRNKGNFPGRFSGRQFSNSRSEMNVSTLELGDSALYLCASSSGDSNQPQHFGDGTRLSIL.

This clonotype showed up just a few times. The genes are TRBV29-1 and TRBJ2-5; D perhaps matches TRBD1 (6 bases). This CDR3 spans 12 amino acids. CDR1 is SQVTM and CDR2 is ANQGSEA in the germline V gene. The V end lost 3 bases, the J end lost 3 bases, and 8 bases lay between the germline ends. The CDR3 nucleotides read TGCAGCGTTGAGTACAGGGAAGAGACCCAGTACTTC. Protein product: CSVEYREETQYF. The variable domain in full, completed from reference TRBV29-1 and TRBJ2-5, reads SAVISQKPSRDICQRGTSLTIQCQVDSQVTMMFWYRQQPGQSLTLIATANQGSEATYESGFVIDKFPISRPNLTFSTLTVSNMSPEDSSIYLCSVEYREETQYFGPGTRLLVL.